What follows are 8 T cell receptor beta chains derived from one specimen sequenced in a study of blood T cells in healthy people across ages. PCR was performed a second time for about 7 to 11 cycles using a sample-barcoded 5' primer and a J-beta primer mix. One entry per CDR3 protein, called by TCRdb with MiXCR from the 5' RACE reads. The sample contains almost 1 million distinct CDR3 sequences, 45% to 60% of which appear only once. The sample comprised blood. Source of these receptors: a woman aged 55 to 70 in good health.

The V gene is TRBV18, the J gene TRBJ2-7, with TRBD1 as a possible D gene (6 bases). Germline assignment: CDR1 KGHSH and CDR2 LQKENI. Trimming shortened V by 3 bases and J by 3 bases, and 12 bases separated the two germline ends. CDR3 length equals 14 residues. CDR3 sequence: CASSPTGHRYEQYF. CDR3 sequence (DNA): TGTGCCAGCTCACCGACAGGACACCGCTACGAGCAGTACTTC.

There are a few counts of this clonotype. The rearrangement links TRBV7-9 to TRBJ1-6; no clear D. V was trimmed by 6 bases and J by 0 bases, leaving 9 bases between them. The CDR3 spans 15 residues. CDR1 SEHNR and CDR2 FQNEAQ come from the germline V gene (reference sequence). Here the CDR3 reads CASSKSSSYNSPLHF. CDR3 bases: TGTGCCAGCAGTAAAAGTTCCTCCTATAATTCACCCCTCCACTTT.

The chain is built from TRBV9 and TRBJ2-1; no reliable D call. This CDR3 region has 15 residues. With 0 bases removed from V and 5 bases from J, the gap between germline ends came to 12 bases. Germline assignment: CDR1 SGDLS and CDR2 YYNGEE. The CDR3 DNA reads TGTGCCAGCAGCGTAGTGGCAGGAGTTCACAATGAGCAGTTCTTC. It is translated as CASSVVAGVHNEQFF. The full variable domain, with the rest looked up from reference TRBV9 and TRBJ2-1, is DSGVTQTPKHLITATGQRVTLRCSPRSGDLSVYWYQQSLDQGLQFLIQYYNGEERAKGNILERFSAQQFPDLHSELNLSSLELGDSALYFCASSVVAGVHNEQFFGPGTRLTVL.

This clonotype turned up a few times. This sequence joins TRBV7-9 and TRBJ2-7, with D possibly matching TRBD1 (6 bases). The V gene lost 5 bases and the J gene lost 9 bases, with 20 bases spanning the gap. The CDR3 runs 14 residues. CDR1 SEHNR and CDR2 FQNEAQ come from the germline V gene (reference sequence). Here the CDR3 DNA reads TGTGCCAGCAGCACCGGGACACCTCTGTTCGGGCAGTACTTC. Translation gives CASSTGTPLFGQYF.

The gene calls are TRBV18 and TRBJ2-3; possible D gene TRBD1, 6 bases. The V end lost 5 bases, the J end lost 9 bases, and 18 bases lay between the germline ends. The germline gives CDR1 KGHSH, CDR2 LQKENI. The CDR3 sequence is 14 residues long. CDR3 nucleotide sequence: TGTGCCAGCTCAACGACAGGACGTGCCGACACGCAGTATTTT. Its protein product is CASSTTGRADTQYF.

About this clonotype itself: Germline is not matched at one junction end, which may reflect a read error. The J gene is TRBJ2-1, the V gene TRBV3-1; maybe TRBD1 (5 bases). From germline, CDR1 is LGHDT and CDR2 YNNKEL (reference sequence). The CDR3 has 14 amino acids. The CDR3 DNA reads TGTACCAGCAGCCAAGTCGACAGTTACAATGAGCAGTTCTTC. Translated: CTSSQVDSYNEQFF.

This clonotype came up a few times. V and J are TRBV4-3 and TRBJ1-2, with 10 bases fitting TRBD1. Germline CDR1 is LGHNA and CDR2 is YSLEER. J was trimmed by 7 bases and V by 0 bases; bases with no gene match: 5. The CDR3 has 15 residues. The CDR3 region is CASSQDSGTGAGYTF. As DNA, the CDR3 is TGCGCCAGCAGCCAAGATTCTGGGACAGGGGCTGGCTACACCTTC.

This clonotype was counted only a few times. J is TRBJ2-5 and V is TRBV7-9; 8 nucleotides agree with TRBD2. The CDR3 sequence is 16 residues long. Germline lookup yields CDR1 SEHNR and CDR2 FQNEAQ (reference sequence). Trimming cost V 3 bases and J 0 bases; bases outside gene matches: 6. The CDR3 DNA follows: TGTGCCAGCAGCTTTTCTATTAGCGGGGACCAAGAGACCCAGTACTTC. It translates to CASSFSISGDQETQYF.